The 10 T cell receptor beta chains below come from one sample, sequenced in a study of blood T cell repertoires in COVID-19. Assay: immunoSEQ multiplex PCR; the TCRdb copy retains only in-frame clones and omits some. This sample has 60,000 to 70,000 clones, with about three quarters found just once. The sequenced sample consisted of peripheral blood. The source of these receptors is an elderly woman with acute or convalescent COVID-19.

This clone was found once. The J gene is TRBJ2-1, the V gene TRBV7-8; 8 positions match TRBD2. CDR1 is SGHVS and CDR2 is FQNEAQ in the germline V gene. J was trimmed by 12 bases and V by 3 bases; bases with no gene match: 16. The CDR3 runs 16 residues. The CDR3, as DNA: TGTGCCAGCAGCTTCAGTCTAGGACGGACCGGGAGGGGGCAGTTCTTC. Translating it yields CASSFSLGRTGRGQFF.

This clone was observed a handful of times. The gene calls are TRBV25-1 and TRBJ2-3, with D possibly TRBD2 on 5 matching bases. The germline V gene has CDR1 MGHDK and CDR2 SYGVNS. The CDR3 is made up of 16 amino acids. Trimming pared 5 bases from V and 2 bases from J, leaving 17 bases between. CDR3 coding DNA: TGTGCCAGCAGTAACCGAGGCCGCGACTACACAGATACGCAGTATTTT. It yields the protein CASSNRGRDYTDTQYF.

The chain carries TRBV7-2 and TRBJ1-1, with 9 nucleotides matching TRBD1. Looked up from germline, CDR1 is SGHTA and CDR2 is FQGNSA. V lost 4 bases and J lost 1; bases outside the gene matches: 7. This CDR3 is 16 amino acids long. Written as DNA, the CDR3 is TGTGCCAGCAGCTCCGCAGGACAGGGGTCGAACACTGAAGCTTTCTTT. This codes for CASSSAGQGSNTEAFF.

This chain links TRBV6-5 with TRBJ1-5; 7 bases agree with TRBD1. Losses at the gene ends were 7 bases for V and 1 base for J; bases not matched to a gene: 7. The CDR3 runs to 15 residues. Germline assignment: CDR1 MNHEY and CDR2 SVGAGI. In DNA, the CDR3 is TGTGCCAGCAACCGAGGGGGCTCAAGCAATCAGCCCCAGCATTTT. Amino acid sequence: CASNRGGSSNQPQHF.

The chain couples TRBV6-5 to TRBJ1-1; no firm D call. V was pared by 9 bases and J by 0 bases, with 8 bases between. Germline V gene lookup returns CDR1 MNHEY and CDR2 SVGAGI. CDR3 size: 12 residues. CDR3 nucleotides: TGTGCCAGTACAAATCTGAACACTGAAGCTTTCTTT. This gives the protein CASTNLNTEAFF.

J is TRBJ1-5 and V is TRBV19, with a tentative D call TRBD1 (6 bases). This CDR3 spans 13 amino acids. Germline values: CDR1 LNHDA, CDR2 SQIVND (reference sequence). V dropped 6 bases and J dropped 7 bases, with 13 bases sitting between them. The CDR3 here is CASRTDRIQPQHF. CDR3 sequence (DNA): TGTGCCAGTAGGACCGACAGGATCCAGCCCCAGCATTTT.

This clone appeared once. The chain is built from TRBV6-5 and TRBJ2-2; D is ambiguous. This CDR3 comprises 15 residues. The V end lost 9 bases, the J end lost 1 base, and 15 bases lay between the germline ends. Germline loops: CDR1 MNHEY, CDR2 SVGAGI. The CDR3 region is CASGSRGGNTGELFF. The CDR3 DNA reads as TGTGCCAGTGGCTCAAGAGGCGGGAACACCGGGGAGCTGTTTTTT.

The CDR3 nucleotides are TGTGCCAGCAGTTACCTCGGGACAGGGGGAAGCTATGGCTACACCTTC. It is translated as CASSYLGTGGSYGYTF. The chain links TRBV6-6 to TRBJ1-2; 11 nucleotides match TRBD1. Germline V CDR1 and CDR2: MNHNY, SVGAGI (reference sequence). V was clipped by 2 bases and J by 4 bases; unmatched bases: 6. There are 16 residues in the CDR3.

The chain is built from TRBV28 and TRBJ1-5; a weak D match, TRBD1 (6 bases). The germline V gene has CDR1 MDHEN and CDR2 SYDVKM. This CDR3 spans 18 amino acids. Trimming cost V 3 bases and J 4 bases, with 22 bases left between them. The DNA for the CDR3 is TGTGCCAGCAGTTTCGGGGGGCGCAGGGGATTCGGGAATCAGCCCCAGCATTTT. Amino acid sequence: CASSFGGRRGFGNQPQHF.

The rearrangement uses TRBV4-3 and TRBJ1-6; TRBD1 is a possible D gene (5 bases). Germline lookup yields CDR1 LGHNA and CDR2 YSLEER. This CDR3 contains 19 residues. Trimming pared 0 bases from V and 7 bases from J, leaving 22 bases between. The CDR3 protein is CASSQDPPTDSARNSPLHF. In DNA, the CDR3 is TGCGCCAGCAGCCAAGACCCCCCGACAGATTCTGCCAGAAATTCACCCCTCCACTTT.